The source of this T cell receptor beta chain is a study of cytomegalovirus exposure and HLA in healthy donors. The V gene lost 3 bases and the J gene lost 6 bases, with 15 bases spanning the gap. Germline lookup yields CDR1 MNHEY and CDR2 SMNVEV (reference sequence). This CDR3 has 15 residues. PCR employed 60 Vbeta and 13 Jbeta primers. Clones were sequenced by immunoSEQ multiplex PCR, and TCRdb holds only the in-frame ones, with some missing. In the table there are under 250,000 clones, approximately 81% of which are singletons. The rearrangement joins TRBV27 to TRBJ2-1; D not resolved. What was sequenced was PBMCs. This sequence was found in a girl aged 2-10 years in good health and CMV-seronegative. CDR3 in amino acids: CASSFSRSSANEQFF. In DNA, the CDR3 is TGTGCCAGCAGTTTTTCGAGGTCTTCCGCCAATGAGCAGTTCTTC.